These T cell receptor beta chains were read from a single sample in a study of OX40 agonist ivuxolimab in advanced cancers. Method: immunoSEQ multiplex PCR; TCRdb's copy keeps in-frame clones and lacks some. The sample lists about 68,000 clones; 65% to 90% were seen once. This specimen was CD4+ or CD8+ T cells sorted from blood, taken in a trial of the OX40 agonist ivuxolimab. These receptors originate from an adult with an advanced solid tumor such as melanoma, head and neck, liver or kidney cancer. Both conserved end residues are trimmed from each CDR3. Each record gives: CDR3 protein, V gene, J gene.

cdr3_aa: ASSLWASGGANVYNEQF
v_call: TRBV27
j_call: TRBJ2-1

cdr3_aa: ASREWDRGSGYT
v_call: TRBV5-4
j_call: TRBJ1-2

cdr3_aa: ASSTGTGSNSEQF
v_call: TRBV11-2
j_call: TRBJ2-1

cdr3_aa: ASSLDTGSFGELF
v_call: TRBV27
j_call: TRBJ2-2

cdr3_aa: ASSFLRATDTQY
v_call: TRBV18
j_call: TRBJ2-3

cdr3_aa: ASREQGEAF
v_call: TRBV2
j_call: TRBJ1-1

cdr3_aa: ASSLLRETQY
v_call: TRBV5-5
j_call: TRBJ2-5

cdr3_aa: SVGSNEQF
v_call: TRBV29-1
j_call: TRBJ2-1

cdr3_aa: SVDLAGGGNEQF
v_call: TRBV29-1
j_call: TRBJ2-1

cdr3_aa: APRGVSLFPYEQY
v_call: TRBV28
j_call: TRBJ2-7

cdr3_aa: ASSGTSAYNEQF
v_call: TRBV11-3
j_call: TRBJ2-1

cdr3_aa: AWIKGGSYNSPLH
v_call: TRBV30
j_call: TRBJ1-6

cdr3_aa: AIKGTSGEGDTQY
v_call: TRBV10-3
j_call: TRBJ2-3

cdr3_aa: SAKATAEQF
v_call: TRBV20-1
j_call: TRBJ2-1

cdr3_aa: ASMTRQWIDSNQPQH
v_call: TRBV10-1
j_call: TRBJ1-5

cdr3_aa: ATSRDHITGANVLT
v_call: TRBV15
j_call: TRBJ2-6

cdr3_aa: ATGVLGTEAF
v_call: TRBV19
j_call: TRBJ1-1

cdr3_aa: ASSQRESVWPFSGNTIY
v_call: TRBV14
j_call: TRBJ1-3

cdr3_aa: ASSPEQGPNYGYT
v_call: TRBV6-1
j_call: TRBJ1-2

cdr3_aa: AWSVLAGGSPLH
v_call: TRBV30
j_call: TRBJ1-6

cdr3_aa: SAQTGYEQY
v_call: TRBV20-1
j_call: TRBJ2-7

cdr3_aa: ASSSASGGVETQY
v_call: TRBV6-5
j_call: TRBJ2-5

cdr3_aa: SVGRQGRPYGYT
v_call: TRBV29-1
j_call: TRBJ1-2

cdr3_aa: ASTPFTGGSRDEQF
v_call: TRBV5-1
j_call: TRBJ2-1

cdr3_aa: ASRTGSGNTIY
v_call: TRBV27
j_call: TRBJ1-3

cdr3_aa: ASRGVRGQGAQY
v_call: TRBV28
j_call: TRBJ2-3

cdr3_aa: ASSPLGARSYEQY
v_call: TRBV27
j_call: TRBJ2-7

cdr3_aa: ASSLPGLNTEAF
v_call: TRBV5-1
j_call: TRBJ1-1

cdr3_aa: AAGGAHSGANVLT
v_call: TRBV27
j_call: TRBJ2-6

cdr3_aa: ASSWNSGNTIY
v_call: TRBV5-4
j_call: TRBJ1-3

cdr3_aa: ASSYLAGPNTGELF
v_call: TRBV7-7
j_call: TRBJ2-2

cdr3_aa: ASKKGTYEQY
v_call: TRBV21-1
j_call: TRBJ2-7

cdr3_aa: ASEFQATGTGTEAF
v_call: TRBV11-2
j_call: TRBJ1-1

cdr3_aa: ASSPGPMGAF
v_call: TRBV5-8
j_call: TRBJ1-1

cdr3_aa: ASGRTRGEQF
v_call: TRBV2
j_call: TRBJ2-1

cdr3_aa: ASSQDYQRSV
v_call: TRBV14
j_call: TRBJ2-1

cdr3_aa: ASSLVSGSGGYT
v_call: TRBV7-2
j_call: TRBJ1-2

cdr3_aa: ASSLRGGSLYNEQF
v_call: TRBV27
j_call: TRBJ2-1

cdr3_aa: ASSPERGHYEQY
v_call: TRBV18
j_call: TRBJ2-7

cdr3_aa: ASSSSTGLAGSKQY
v_call: TRBV28
j_call: TRBJ2-7

cdr3_aa: SVEDLTGVYGYT
v_call: TRBV29-1
j_call: TRBJ1-2

cdr3_aa: ASSLKRAQGRGYT
v_call: TRBV2
j_call: TRBJ1-2

cdr3_aa: ASSATASGNTIY
v_call: TRBV19
j_call: TRBJ1-3

cdr3_aa: ASIGALGMNTEAF
v_call: TRBV6-1
j_call: TRBJ1-1

cdr3_aa: ASNRGDLNTEAF
v_call: TRBV27
j_call: TRBJ1-1

cdr3_aa: ASSSSTGFGYT
v_call: TRBV27
j_call: TRBJ1-2

cdr3_aa: ASSIGTVYNEQF
v_call: TRBV5-1
j_call: TRBJ2-1